These 18 T cell receptor beta chains came from one sample sequenced in a study of technical replicates of blood from a few donors. TCRdb's table, derived via immunoSEQ multiplex PCR, lists solely in-frame clones and lacks some. The data show 75,000 to 85,000 clones, approximately 96% seen once. Sequenced material: T cells isolated from PBMCs. These receptors all come from a human donor in good health.

The count of this clone is one. This sequence joins TRBV4-1 and TRBJ1-1; D not certain. Trimming removed 2 bases at V and 6 bases at J, with 22 bases between. This CDR3 comprises 17 residues. CDR1 is MGHRA, CDR2 YSYEKL, per germline. The CDR3 here is CASSQTTTPGFGSEAFF. In DNA form, the CDR3 reads TGCGCCAGCAGCCAAACTACGACGCCGGGGTTCGGCTCTGAAGCTTTCTTT.

For the CDR3, the DNA is TGCGCCAGCAGCTTGGGGCGGGAGAACAATGAGCAGTTCTTC. This sequence encodes CASSLGRENNEQFF. The chain carries TRBV5-1 and TRBJ2-1; TRBD2 matches 7 bases. Germline-derived CDR1 and CDR2 are SGHRS and YFSETQ. Trimming took 0 bases from V and 5 from J; bases not matched to a gene: 2. The CDR3 runs to 14 residues.

A single count supports this clone. The gene calls are TRBV20-1 and TRBJ1-3; D is ambiguous. Trimming took 3 bases from V and 3 from J, leaving 3 bases between them. CDR1 and CDR2 from the germline V gene are DFQATT and SNEGSKA (reference sequence). This CDR3 spans 11 amino acids. CDR3 loop: CSASNGNTIYF. CDR3 nucleotides: TGCAGTGCTAGTAATGGAAACACCATATATTTT.

This clone was seen many times. The chain couples TRBV5-1 to TRBJ2-3, with unresolved D. Deletions cut 1 base from V and 4 bases from J, with 16 bases between. The CDR3 covers 16 residues. The germline V gene has CDR1 SGHRS and CDR2 YFSETQ. The CDR3: CASSLSGGALPDTQYF. The CDR3 DNA is TGCGCCAGCAGCTTGTCTGGTGGAGCTCTCCCAGATACGCAGTATTTT.

The CDR3 is CASSWAAKNIQYF. The CDR3 coding sequence is TGTGCCAGCAGTTGGGCAGCCAAAAACATTCAGTACTTC. The chain carries TRBV6-5 and TRBJ2-4, with no clear D. This CDR3 is built from 13 residues. Germline CDR1 is MNHEY and CDR2 is SVGAGI. V was trimmed by 4 bases and J by 0 bases, leaving 4 bases between them.

The rearrangement links TRBV25-1 to TRBJ2-1, with TRBD2 matching 7 bases. Germline V gene lookup returns CDR1 MGHDK and CDR2 SYGVNS. The CDR3 covers 15 residues. J was trimmed by 6 bases and V by 4 bases; bases with no gene match: 9. CDR3 residues: CASSAVLAGVNEQFF. The CDR3 region has the DNA TGTGCCAGCAGTGCTGTTTTAGCGGGTGTCAATGAGCAGTTCTTC.

The chain has TRBV29-1 and TRBJ1-5; 7 positions match TRBD1. Germline V gene sequence: CDR1 SQVTM, CDR2 ANQGSEA. After removal of 6 bases from V and 5 bases from J, the junction contained 4 bases not matched to a gene. The CDR3 extends over 12 amino acids. CDR3 region: CSVITGDQPQHF. DNA of the CDR3: TGCAGCGTAATAACAGGGGATCAGCCCCAGCATTTT.

The genes are TRBV5-1 and TRBJ2-1, with D hard to call. Between the trimmed V and J ends, which lost 0 bases and 5 bases, there was a span of 9 bases. Germline CDR1 SGHRS, CDR2 YFSETQ. The CDR3 spans 14 residues. This CDR3 reads CASSLGGLNNEQFF. The CDR3 DNA reads as TGCGCCAGCAGCTTGGGTGGCCTGAACAATGAGCAGTTCTTC.

The CDR3 bases are TGTGCCAGCAGTTCGTTCGGGACATCCAAAAACATTCAGTACTTC. This translates into CASSSFGTSKNIQYF. The chain employs TRBV28 and TRBJ2-4, with a possible D match to TRBD1 (6 bases). Per germline, CDR1 MDHEN and CDR2 SYDVKM. This CDR3 region has 15 residues. Trimming cost V 4 bases and J 2 bases, with 12 bases left between them.

The V gene is TRBV9, the J gene TRBJ2-3, with D possibly being TRBD2 (5 bases). This CDR3 comprises 13 residues. Trimming stripped 4 bases from V and 5 bases from J, with 11 bases between. CDR1 SGDLS and CDR2 YYNGEE come from the germline V gene. The CDR3 protein is CASSITSKDTQYF. The CDR3 DNA follows: TGTGCCAGCAGCATAACTAGTAAAGATACGCAGTATTTT. The full variable domain, its missing parts supplied by reference TRBV9 and TRBJ2-3, is DSGVTQTPKHLITATGQRVTLRCSPRSGDLSVYWYQQSLDQGLQFLIQYYNGEERAKGNILERFSAQQFPDLHSELNLSSLELGDSALYFCASSITSKDTQYFGPGTRLTVL.

The CDR3 region has the DNA TGTGCCAGCAGTTTTTTCGCAGGGGGTCAGCCCCAGCATTTT. Translating it yields CASSFFAGGQPQHF. This chain connects TRBV28 to TRBJ1-5, with 7 bases that match TRBD1. V lost 3 bases to trimming and J lost 6 bases; unmatched junction nucleotides: 5. There are 14 residues in the CDR3. Germline lookup yields CDR1 MDHEN and CDR2 SYDVKM.

A note on this clone: Other DNA sequences in the sample encode the same CDR3. The chain joins TRBV11-3 to TRBJ1-1; possibly TRBD1 for D (5 bases). CDR3 length equals 14 residues. The germline CDR1 and CDR2 sequences are SGHNT and YENEEA. V dropped 1 base and J dropped 1 base, with 7 bases sitting between them. As DNA, the CDR3 is TGTGCCAGCAGCTTAGGCAGGGCGAACACTGAAGCTTTCTTT. It encodes CASSLGRANTEAFF.

The gene calls are TRBV4-1 and TRBJ2-7, with 8 bases identical to TRBD1. The ends lost 1 base at V and 0 bases at J; junction bases unmatched: 2. This CDR3 comprises 15 residues. CDR1 is MGHRA and CDR2 is YSYEKL in the germline V gene. In DNA form, the CDR3 reads TGCGCCAGCAGCCAAGGGACAGGGACCTCCTACGAGCAGTACTTC. This encodes CASSQGTGTSYEQYF.

V usage is TRBV27 and J usage is TRBJ2-5; 8 nucleotides line up with TRBD2. With V trimmed by 6 bases and J by 7 bases, 10 bases remained unmatched. Germline V CDR1 and CDR2: MNHEY, SMNVEV (reference sequence). The CDR3 consists of 14 residues. This CDR3 reads CASRRSSGGWTQYF. The CDR3 DNA reads TGTGCCAGCAGAAGGTCCTCGGGAGGGTGGACCCAGTACTTC.

This clone was counted a single time. The J gene is TRBJ2-7, the V gene TRBV28, with no clear D. The germline V gene has CDR1 MDHEN and CDR2 SYDVKM. The CDR3 extends over 13 amino acids. Trimming left V 6 bases short and J 0 bases short, with 9 bases between. The CDR3 DNA reads TGTGCCAGCAGCAACAGCTACTCCTACGAGCAGTACTTC. Translation gives CASSNSYSYEQYF. Combining the CDR3 with reference TRBV28 and TRBJ2-7 gives the whole variable domain DVKVTQSSRYLVKRTGEKVFLECVQDMDHENMFWYRQDPGLGLRLIYFSYDVKMKEKGDIPEGYSVSREKKERFSLILESASTNQTSMYLCASSNSYSYEQYFGPGTRLTVT.

V is TRBV11-2 and J is TRBJ2-7; D unresolved. CDR1 is SGHAT and CDR2 is FQNNGV in the germline V gene. V gave up 8 bases and J gave up 2 bases, with 7 bases separating them. This CDR3 is 11 amino acids long. The CDR3 DNA follows: TGTGCCAGCGCGGTAACCTACGAGCAGTACTTC. Translated, it gives CASAVTYEQYF.

The chain joins TRBV5-1 to TRBJ1-1; the match to TRBD1 covers 9 bases. CDR3 length equals 14 residues. The V and J ends lost 4 bases and 2 bases, in that order; junction bases with no gene match: 3. Germline V lookup: CDR1 SGHRS, CDR2 YFSETQ. CDR3 nucleotides: TGCGCCAGCAGCCCGGGACAGGGAAACACTGAAGCTTTCTTT. It specifies CASSPGQGNTEAFF.

This chain joins TRBV7-2 and TRBJ1-2; a possible D gene is TRBD1 (5 bases). CDR3 size: 15 residues. V shed 6 bases and J shed 4 bases, with 18 bases lying between them. CDR1 is SGHTA and CDR2 is FQGNSA in the germline V gene. The CDR3 region has the DNA TGTGCCAGCAGTCTGGGGGGAGACTCCCTCTATGGCTACACCTTC. Its protein is CASSLGGDSLYGYTF.